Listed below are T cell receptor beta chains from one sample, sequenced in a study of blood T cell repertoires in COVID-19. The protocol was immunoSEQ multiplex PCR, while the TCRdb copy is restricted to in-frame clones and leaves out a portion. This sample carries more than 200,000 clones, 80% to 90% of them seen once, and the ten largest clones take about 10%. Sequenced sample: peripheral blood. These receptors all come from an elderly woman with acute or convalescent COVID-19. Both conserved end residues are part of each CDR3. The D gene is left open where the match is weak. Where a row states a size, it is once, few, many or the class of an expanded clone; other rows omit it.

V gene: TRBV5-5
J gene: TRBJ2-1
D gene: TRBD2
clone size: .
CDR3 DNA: TGTGCCAGCAGCTTCCTAGCGGGGGTTTACAATGAGCAGTTCTTC
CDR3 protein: CASSFLAGVYNEQFF

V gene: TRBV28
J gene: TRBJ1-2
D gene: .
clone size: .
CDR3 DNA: TGTGCCAGCAGTTTAGACAGGAGCTATGGCTACACCTTC
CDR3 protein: CASSLDRSYGYTF

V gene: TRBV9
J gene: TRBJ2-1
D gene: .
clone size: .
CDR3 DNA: TGTGCCAGCAGCCCCGGGGTTGCGGGCCCCTCGGGGGAGCAGTTCTTC
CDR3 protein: CASSPGVAGPSGEQFF

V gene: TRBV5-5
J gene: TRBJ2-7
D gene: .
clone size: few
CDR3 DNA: TGTGCCAGCAGCTTGGGGACAGCAAGGTACGAGCAGTACTTC
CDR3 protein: CASSLGTARYEQYF

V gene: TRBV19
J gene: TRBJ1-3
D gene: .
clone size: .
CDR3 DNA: TGTGCCAGTAGTATAGGTCTGGCGGGGGAGTCTGGAAACACCATATATTTT
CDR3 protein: CASSIGLAGESGNTIYF

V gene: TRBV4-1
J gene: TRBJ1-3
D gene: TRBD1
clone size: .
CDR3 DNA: TGCGCCAGCAGCCAACGGAGCCAGGGGGTCTCTGGAAACACCATATATTTT
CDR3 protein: CASSQRSQGVSGNTIYF

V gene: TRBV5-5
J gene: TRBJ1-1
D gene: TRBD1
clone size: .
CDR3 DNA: TGTGCCAGCAGCCCTGGACAGGGGGAAAGGGGCACTGAAGCTTTCTTT
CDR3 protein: CASSPGQGERGTEAFF

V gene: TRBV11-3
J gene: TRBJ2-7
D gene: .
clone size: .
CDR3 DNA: TGTGCCAGCACCAAAACAGGGCTCTACGAGCAGTACTTC
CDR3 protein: CASTKTGLYEQYF

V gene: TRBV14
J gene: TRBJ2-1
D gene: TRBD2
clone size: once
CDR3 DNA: TGTGCCAGCAGCCAAGTTCCAGGCGGGGGGGCAGGTGGTGAGCAGTTCTTC
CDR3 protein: CASSQVPGGGAGGEQFF

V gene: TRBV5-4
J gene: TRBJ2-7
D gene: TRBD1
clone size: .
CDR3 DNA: TGTGCCAGCAGCTTGGGAGGGGGCGACTTCTACGAGCAGTACTTC
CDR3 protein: CASSLGGGDFYEQYF

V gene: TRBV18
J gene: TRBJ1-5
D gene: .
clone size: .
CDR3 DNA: TGTGCCAGCTCGCGCGACCAGGGCCCCAGTCAGCCCCAGCATTTT
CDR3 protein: CASSRDQGPSQPQHF

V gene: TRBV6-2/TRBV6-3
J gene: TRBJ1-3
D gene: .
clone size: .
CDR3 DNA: TGTGCCAGCAGCCTGACAGGACACCTTTCTGGAAACACCATATATTTT
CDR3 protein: CASSLTGHLSGNTIYF

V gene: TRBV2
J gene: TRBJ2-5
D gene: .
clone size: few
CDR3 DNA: TGTGCCAGCAGTAAACTTTTACTAGCTGAAGAGACCCAGTACTTC
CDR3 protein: CASSKLLLAEETQYF

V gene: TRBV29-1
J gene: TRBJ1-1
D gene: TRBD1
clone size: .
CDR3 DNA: TGCAGCGTAGAGACAGGGCGAAACACTGAAGCTTTCTTT
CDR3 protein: CSVETGRNTEAFF

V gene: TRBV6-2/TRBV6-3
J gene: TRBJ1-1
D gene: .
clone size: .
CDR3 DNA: TGTGCCAGCAGTTACAACAGGGCGGCTGAAGCTTTCTTT
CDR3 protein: CASSYNRAAEAFF

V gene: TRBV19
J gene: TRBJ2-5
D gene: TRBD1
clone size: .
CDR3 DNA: TGTGCCAGTAGCCAGGACAGGGTGGAGACCCAGTACTTC
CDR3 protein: CASSQDRVETQYF

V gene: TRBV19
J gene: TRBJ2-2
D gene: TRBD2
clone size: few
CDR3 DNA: TGTGCCAGTATGACTAGCGGGAACACCGGGGAGCTGTTTTTT
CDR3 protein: CASMTSGNTGELFF

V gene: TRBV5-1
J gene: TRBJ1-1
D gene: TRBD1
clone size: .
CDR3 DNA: TGCGCCAGTGAGGAGGGGACAGGCGCCACCGGCGCTTTCTTT
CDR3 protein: CASEEGTGATGAFF

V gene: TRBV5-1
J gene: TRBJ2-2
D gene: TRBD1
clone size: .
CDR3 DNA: TGCGCCAGCAGCTCACTTCCACAGGGGGCGGGCACCGGGGAGCTGTTTTTT
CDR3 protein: CASSSLPQGAGTGELFF

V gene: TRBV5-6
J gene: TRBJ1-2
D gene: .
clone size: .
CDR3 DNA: TGTGCCAGCAGCTTGGGGGGTGCGGGGATACATGGCTACACCTTC
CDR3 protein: CASSLGGAGIHGYTF

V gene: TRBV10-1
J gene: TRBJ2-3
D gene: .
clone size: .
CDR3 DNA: TGCGCCAGCAGTGCGGACTATCGCACAGATACGCAGTATTTT
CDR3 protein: CASSADYRTDTQYF

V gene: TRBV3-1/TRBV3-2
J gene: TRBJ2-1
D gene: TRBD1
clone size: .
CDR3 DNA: TGTGCCAGCAGCGCACCGGGACAGGGTAAAAATGAGCAGTTCTTC
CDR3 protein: CASSAPGQGKNEQFF

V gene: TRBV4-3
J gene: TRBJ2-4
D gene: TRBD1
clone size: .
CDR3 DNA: TGCGCCAGCAGCCGAACAGGGGACATTCAGTACTTC
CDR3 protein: CASSRTGDIQYF

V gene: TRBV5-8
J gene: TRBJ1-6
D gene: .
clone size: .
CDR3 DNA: TGTGCCAGCAGCTTGGCCTTGGGGCAGCTTAATTCACCCCTCCACTTT
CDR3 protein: CASSLALGQLNSPLHF

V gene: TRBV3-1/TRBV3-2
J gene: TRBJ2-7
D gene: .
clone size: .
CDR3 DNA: TGTGCCAGCAGCCAAGATCCGGGGAGGAACGAGCAGTACTTC
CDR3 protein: CASSQDPGRNEQYF

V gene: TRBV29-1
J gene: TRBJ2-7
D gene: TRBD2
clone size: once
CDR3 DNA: TGCAGCGTTGCGGTCCCGGGACTAGGGGAGCAGTACTTC
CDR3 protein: CSVAVPGLGEQYF

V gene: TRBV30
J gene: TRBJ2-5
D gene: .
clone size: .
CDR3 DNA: TGTGCCTGGAACACAGCGGTGCGCCAAGAGACCCAGTACTTC
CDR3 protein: CAWNTAVRQETQYF

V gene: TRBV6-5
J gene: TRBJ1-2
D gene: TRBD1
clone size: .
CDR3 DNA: TGTGCCAGCAGGCAGGGGACAGAAAACTATGGCTACACCTTC
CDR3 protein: CASRQGTENYGYTF

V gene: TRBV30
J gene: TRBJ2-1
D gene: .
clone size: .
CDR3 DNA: TGTGCCTGGAACGGAGGAGCGGACTACAATGAGCAGTTCTTC
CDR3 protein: CAWNGGADYNEQFF

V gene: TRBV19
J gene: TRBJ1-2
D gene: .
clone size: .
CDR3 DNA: TGTGCCAGTAGTATCGGACTAAGGAATGGCTACACCTTC
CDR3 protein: CASSIGLRNGYTF

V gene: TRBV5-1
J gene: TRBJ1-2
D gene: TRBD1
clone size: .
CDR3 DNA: TGCGCCAGCAGCTTGCTGACAGGGGGCGCCTATGGCTACACCTTC
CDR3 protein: CASSLLTGGAYGYTF

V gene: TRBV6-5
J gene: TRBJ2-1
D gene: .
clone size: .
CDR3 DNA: TGTGCCAGCAGTTACGACACAGTCAATGAGCAGTTCTTC
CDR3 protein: CASSYDTVNEQFF

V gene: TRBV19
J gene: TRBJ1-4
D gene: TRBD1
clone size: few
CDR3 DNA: TGTGCCAGTAACCTGGACAGGATAGGGTCTAATGAAAAACTGTTTTTT
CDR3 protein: CASNLDRIGSNEKLFF

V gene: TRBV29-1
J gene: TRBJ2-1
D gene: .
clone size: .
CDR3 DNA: TGCAGCGTTGAAGCCTTCAATGAGCAGTTCTTC
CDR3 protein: CSVEAFNEQFF

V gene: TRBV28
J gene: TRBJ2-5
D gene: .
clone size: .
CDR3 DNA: TGTGCCAGCAGTTTCGCCGGGAAAGAGACCCAGTACTTC
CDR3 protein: CASSFAGKETQYF

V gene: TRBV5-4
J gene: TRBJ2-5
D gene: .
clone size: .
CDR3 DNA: TGTGCCAGCAGCATCATTGGGTCGGGGTTCAAAGAGACCCAGTACTTC
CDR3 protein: CASSIIGSGFKETQYF

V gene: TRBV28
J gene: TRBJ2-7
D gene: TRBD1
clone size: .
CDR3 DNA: TGTGCCAGCAGTTTTACAGGGGGTCCCTACGAGCAGTACTTC
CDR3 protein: CASSFTGGPYEQYF

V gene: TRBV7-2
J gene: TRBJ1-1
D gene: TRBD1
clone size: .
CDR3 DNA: TGTGCCAGCAGGAGGGACAGGGGCGGGGACACTGAAGCTTTCTTT
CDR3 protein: CASRRDRGGDTEAFF

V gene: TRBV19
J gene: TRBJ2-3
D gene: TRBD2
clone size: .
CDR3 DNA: TGTGCCAGTAGTATGGGACTAGCGGGATCCTCCCATACGCAGTATTTT
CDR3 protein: CASSMGLAGSSHTQYF

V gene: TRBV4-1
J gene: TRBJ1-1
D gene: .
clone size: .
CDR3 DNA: TGCGCCAGCAGCCAAGAAATCCAGGCCCCGGTGGCTTTCTTT
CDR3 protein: CASSQEIQAPVAFF

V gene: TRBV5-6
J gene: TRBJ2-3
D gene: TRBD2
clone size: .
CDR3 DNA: TGTGCCAGCAGCCGGGAGGTCACAGATACGCAGTATTTT
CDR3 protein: CASSREVTDTQYF

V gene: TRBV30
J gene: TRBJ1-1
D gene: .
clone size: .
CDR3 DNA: TGTGCCTGGGGACTGTTACACCCTGAAGCTTTCTTT
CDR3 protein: CAWGLLHPEAFF